The source of this T cell receptor (beta chain) is a study of T cells in Graves' hyperthyroidism and ophthalmopathy. Calling Graves' hyperthyroidism stable meant ophthalmopathy did not progress within 18 months. The source of the PBMCs was 9.5 to 10 ml of fresh peripheral blood. There were TCR beta CDR3 regions amplified from RNA transcripts. A set of HTBI primers served as the primers for a first-round RT-PCR of the TCR CDR3. In TCRdb, the multiplex PCR reads were re-called with MiXCR into one record per CDR3 protein. The repertoire has 500,000 to 550,000 distinct CDR3 sequences, about 20% of them found once; the top ten carry roughly 29%. V lost 4 bases and J 7 bases, leaving 16 bases between the germline ends. CDR1 SEHNR and CDR2 FQNEAQ come from the germline V gene (reference sequence). The CDR3 runs to 14 residues.

The chain has TRBV7-9 and TRBJ1-2, with D hard to call. This clonotype was sampled from a man between 18 and 29 years old with Graves' hyperthyroidism. The sequenced sample consisted of blood. The CDR3 is CASSSDRSGSGYTF. CDR3 nucleotide sequence: TGTGCCAGCAGCTCGGATAGATCGGGAAGTGGCTACACCTTC.